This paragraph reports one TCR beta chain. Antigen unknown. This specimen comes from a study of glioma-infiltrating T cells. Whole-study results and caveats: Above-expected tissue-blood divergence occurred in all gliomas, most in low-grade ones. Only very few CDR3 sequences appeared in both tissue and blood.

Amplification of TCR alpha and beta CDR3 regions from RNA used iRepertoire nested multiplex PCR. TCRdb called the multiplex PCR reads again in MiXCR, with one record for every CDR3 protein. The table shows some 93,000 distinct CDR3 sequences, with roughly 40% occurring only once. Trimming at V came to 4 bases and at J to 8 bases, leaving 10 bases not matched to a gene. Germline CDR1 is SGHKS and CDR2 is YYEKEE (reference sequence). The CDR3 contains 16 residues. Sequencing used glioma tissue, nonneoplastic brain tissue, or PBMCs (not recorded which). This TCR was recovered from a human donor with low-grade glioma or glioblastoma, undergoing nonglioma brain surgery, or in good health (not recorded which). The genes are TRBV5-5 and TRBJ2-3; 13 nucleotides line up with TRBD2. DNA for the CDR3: TGTGCCAGCAGCCCACGACTAGCGGGAGGCGAGGTTACGCAGTATTTT. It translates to CASSPRLAGGEVTQYF.